The 3 T cell receptor beta chains below come from one sample, sequenced in a study of CD8 T cells in ankylosing spondylitis. Using its own MiXCR run on the 5' RACE reads, TCRdb lists one record per CDR3 protein. The data contain under 300,000 distinct CDR3 sequences, approximately 20% of them singletons. Source material: blood, either unsorted or a sorted T cell fraction (not recorded which). These receptors were taken from a male donor with ankylosing spondylitis or in good health (not recorded which).

This rearrangement joins TRBV12-3 or TRBV12-4 to TRBJ2-7; either TRBD1 or TRBD2 may fit D (5 bases each). V was shortened by 7 bases and J by 2 bases, with 15 bases between the two germline ends. This CDR3 spans 14 amino acids. CDR3 DNA sequence: TGTGCCAGCATGACGGGGCGGTTCCCCTACGAGCAGTACTTC. Its translation is CASMTGRFPYEQYF.

This clonotype was found many times. The chain links TRBV9 to TRBJ1-3; D gene unclear. Trimming took 4 bases from V and 2 from J, leaving 10 bases between them. Per germline, CDR1 SGDLS and CDR2 YYNGEE. CDR3 length: 14 residues. Written as DNA, the CDR3 is TGTGCCAGCAGCCTGGGGTGGACTGGAAACACCATATATTTT. Translated, it gives CASSLGWTGNTIYF.

The gene calls are TRBV9 and TRBJ2-7; D may be TRBD2 (7 bases). This CDR3 contains 16 residues. Trimming removed 3 bases from V and 6 bases from J, with 22 bases in between. Looked up from germline, CDR1 is SGDLS and CDR2 is YYNGEE. The CDR3 DNA sequence: TGTGCCAGCAGCGGTCCTCGGGGAGGGGGGCTACCCGAGCAGTACTTC. Its translation is CASSGPRGGGLPEQYF. Full variable domain (outside the CDR3, taken from reference TRBV9 and TRBJ2-7): DSGVTQTPKHLITATGQRVTLRCSPRSGDLSVYWYQQSLDQGLQFLIQYYNGEERAKGNILERFSAQQFPDLHSELNLSSLELGDSALYFCASSGPRGGGLPEQYFGPGTRLTVT.